What follows are 4 T cell receptor beta chains derived from one specimen sequenced in a study of CD8 T cells in Susac syndrome (dated by TCRdb to between 2019 and 2020). Library preparation was by the immunoSEQ multiplex PCR assay. RNA was extracted using the RNeasy kit, and about 0.5 to 1 ug of the RNA was reverse transcribed with random hexamers. TCRdb trimmed public reads at Q25 via fastp, called clones via MiXCR and kept in-frame beta chains. Entries are consolidated by CDR3 protein sequence, retaining the most common genes and DNA. Recorded for this sample are tens of thousands of distinct CDR3 sequences; over 85% of them occurred a single time. Of the sample, 0.35% to 0.55% is held by the ten largest clones. Source material: CD8+ T cells from PBMCs. These TCRs come from a human donor with Susac syndrome.

V and J are TRBV12-3 or TRBV12-4 and TRBJ1-2; D is perhaps TRBD1 (6 bases). The V gene lost 4 bases and the J gene lost 8 bases, with 11 bases spanning the gap. This CDR3 is built from 12 residues. The CDR3 region is CASSYTDRGYTF. CDR3 sequence (DNA): TGTGCCAGCAGTTATACAGACAGGGGCTACACCTTC.

The V gene is TRBV30, the J gene TRBJ1-3; D unclear. CDR1 and CDR2 (germline): GTSNPN, SVGIG (reference sequence). The length of the CDR3 is 15 residues. V lost 8 bases to trimming and J lost 0 bases, with 17 bases between them. CDR3 sequence: CAGNTVPDSGNTIYF. The CDR3 nucleotides are TGTGCCGGGAATACCGTGCCCGACTCTGGAAACACCATATATTTT.

The rearrangement joins TRBV6-5 to TRBJ1-2; the D gene is possibly TRBD1 (5 bases). Germline V gene data show CDR1 as MNHEY and CDR2 as SVGAGI. The CDR3 has 14 residues. Trimming took 2 bases from V and 8 from J, leaving 15 bases between them. The CDR3, as DNA: TGTGCCAGCAGTTACGAAGGGGAAGGTAAAGGCTACACCTTC. This gives the protein CASSYEGEGKGYTF.

J is TRBJ2-7 and V is TRBV12-3 or TRBV12-4; 8 positions match TRBD1. The V and J ends lost 4 bases and 13 bases, in that order; junction bases with no gene match: 9. The CDR3 spans 12 residues. CDR3 loop: CASSSTDRAPYF. CDR3 sequence (DNA): TGTGCCAGCAGTTCCACGGACAGGGCCCCATACTTC.